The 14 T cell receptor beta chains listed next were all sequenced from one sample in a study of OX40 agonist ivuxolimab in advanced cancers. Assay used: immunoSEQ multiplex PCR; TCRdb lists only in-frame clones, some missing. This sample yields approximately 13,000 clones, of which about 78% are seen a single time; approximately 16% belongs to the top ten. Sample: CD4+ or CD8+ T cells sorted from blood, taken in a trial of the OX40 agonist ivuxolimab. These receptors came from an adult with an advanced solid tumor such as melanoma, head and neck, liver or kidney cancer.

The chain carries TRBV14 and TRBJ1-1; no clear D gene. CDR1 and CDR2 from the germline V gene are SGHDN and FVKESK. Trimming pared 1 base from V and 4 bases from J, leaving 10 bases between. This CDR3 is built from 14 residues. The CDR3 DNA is TGTGCCAGCAGCCAAGTTCCACGCGGCACTGAAGCTTTCTTT. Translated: CASSQVPRGTEAFF.

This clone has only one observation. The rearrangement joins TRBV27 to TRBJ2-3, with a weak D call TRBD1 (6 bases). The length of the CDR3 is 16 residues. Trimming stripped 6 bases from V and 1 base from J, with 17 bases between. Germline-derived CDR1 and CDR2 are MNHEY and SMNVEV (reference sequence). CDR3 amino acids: CASRPPTGPGTDTQYF. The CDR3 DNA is TGTGCCAGCAGACCCCCAACAGGGCCCGGCACAGATACGCAGTATTTT.

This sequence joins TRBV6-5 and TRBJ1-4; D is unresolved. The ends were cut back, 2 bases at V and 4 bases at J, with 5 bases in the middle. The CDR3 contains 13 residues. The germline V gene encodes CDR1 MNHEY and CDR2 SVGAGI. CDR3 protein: CASSYNVNEKLFF. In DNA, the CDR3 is TGTGCCAGCAGTTACAATGTTAATGAAAAACTGTTTTTT.

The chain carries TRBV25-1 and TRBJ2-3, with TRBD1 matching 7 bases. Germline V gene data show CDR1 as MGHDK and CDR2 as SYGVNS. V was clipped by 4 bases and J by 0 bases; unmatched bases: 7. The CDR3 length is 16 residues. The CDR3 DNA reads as TGTGCCAGCAGTGGAATAGGGGGCTTCAGCACAGATACGCAGTATTTT. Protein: CASSGIGGFSTDTQYF.

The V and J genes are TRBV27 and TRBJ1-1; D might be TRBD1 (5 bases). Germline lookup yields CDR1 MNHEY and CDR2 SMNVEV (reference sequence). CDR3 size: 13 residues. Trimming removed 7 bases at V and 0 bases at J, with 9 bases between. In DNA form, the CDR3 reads TGTGCCAGCATGAAGGGGCTGAACACTGAAGCTTTCTTT. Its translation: CASMKGLNTEAFF.

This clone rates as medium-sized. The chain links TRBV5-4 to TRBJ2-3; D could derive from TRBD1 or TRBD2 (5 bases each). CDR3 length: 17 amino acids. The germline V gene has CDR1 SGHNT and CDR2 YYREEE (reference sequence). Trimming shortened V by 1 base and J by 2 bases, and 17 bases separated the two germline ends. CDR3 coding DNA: TGTGCCAGCAGCTTGTGGGGCCCCGGGACGCTCACAGATACGCAGTATTTT. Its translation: CASSLWGPGTLTDTQYF.

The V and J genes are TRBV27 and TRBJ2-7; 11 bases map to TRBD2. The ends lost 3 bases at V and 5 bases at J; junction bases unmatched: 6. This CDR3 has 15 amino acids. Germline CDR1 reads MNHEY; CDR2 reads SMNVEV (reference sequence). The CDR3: CASSFSGGALDEQYF. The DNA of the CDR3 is TGTGCCAGCAGTTTTAGCGGGGGGGCTCTGGACGAGCAGTACTTC.

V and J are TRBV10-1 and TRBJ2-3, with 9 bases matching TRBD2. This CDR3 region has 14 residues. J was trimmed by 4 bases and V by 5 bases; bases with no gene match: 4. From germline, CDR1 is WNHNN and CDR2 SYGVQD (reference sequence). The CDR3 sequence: CASSTSGRPDTQYF. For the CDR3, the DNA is TGCGCCAGCAGTACTAGCGGGCGGCCAGATACGCAGTATTTT.

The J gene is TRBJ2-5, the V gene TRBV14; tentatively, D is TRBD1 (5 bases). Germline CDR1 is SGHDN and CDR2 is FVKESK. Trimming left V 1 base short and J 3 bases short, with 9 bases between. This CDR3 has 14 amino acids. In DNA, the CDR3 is TGTGCCAGCAGCCAAGGACAGACAAAAGAGACCCAGTACTTC. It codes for CASSQGQTKETQYF.

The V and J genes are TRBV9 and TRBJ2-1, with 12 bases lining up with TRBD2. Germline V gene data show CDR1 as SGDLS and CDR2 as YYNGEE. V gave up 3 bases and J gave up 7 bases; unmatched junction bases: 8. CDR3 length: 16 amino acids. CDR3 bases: TGTGCCAGCAGCGGAGCCAGGACTAGCGGGGATAATGAGCAGTTCTTC. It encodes CASSGARTSGDNEQFF.

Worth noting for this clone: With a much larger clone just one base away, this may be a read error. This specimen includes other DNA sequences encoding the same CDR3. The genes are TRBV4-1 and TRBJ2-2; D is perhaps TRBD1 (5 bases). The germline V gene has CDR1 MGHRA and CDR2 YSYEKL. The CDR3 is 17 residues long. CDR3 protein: CASSQDWCQGCTGELFF. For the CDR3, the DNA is TGCGCCAGCAGCCAAGATTGGTGTCAGGGTTGTACCGGAGAGCTGTTTTTT.

CDR3 nucleotides: TGTGCCAGCAGCGTCGGGACAGGGTCAGACGAGCAGTACTTC. It translates to CASSVGTGSDEQYF. The V call is TRBV9, the J call TRBJ2-7; 9 bases are a match to TRBD1. This CDR3 is 14 amino acids long. V lost 2 bases, J lost 5 bases, and 5 bases stayed unmatched. Germline lookup yields CDR1 SGDLS and CDR2 YYNGEE.

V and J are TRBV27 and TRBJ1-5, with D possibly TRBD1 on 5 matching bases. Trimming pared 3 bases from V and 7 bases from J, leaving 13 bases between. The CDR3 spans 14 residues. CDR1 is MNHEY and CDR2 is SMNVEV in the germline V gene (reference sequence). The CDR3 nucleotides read TGTGCCAGCAGTTTTCTCGGGGCCGAACAGCCCCAGCATTTT. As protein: CASSFLGAEQPQHF.

The CDR3 DNA reads TGTGCCAGCAGTTTGACAGGGGTAATGGACTACTACTACGAGCAGTACTTC. Protein: CASSLTGVMDYYYEQYF. The chain joins TRBV7-2 to TRBJ2-7; TRBD1 aligns across 8 bases. This CDR3 comprises 17 residues. CDR1 is SGHTA, CDR2 FQGNSA, per germline. V was pared by 6 bases and J by 3 bases, with 16 bases of the junction left unmatched.